This T cell receptor beta chain comes out of a study of T cells after yellow fever vaccination. Study-wide results and limits: Abundant clonotypes from the bulk population could contaminate FACS-sorted repertoires.

With regard to this clonotype: Its antigen is unknown.

A process of 5'RACE template switching, which added a universal primer site and UMIs, was used to make TCR cDNA. MiXCR, run by TCRdb on the 5' RACE reads, gives a single entry per CDR3 protein. Altogether some 340,000 distinct CDR3 sequences are present, roughly 3.9% being singletons, with the ten largest covering about 26%. CDR3 length equals 15 residues. V was pared by 4 bases and J by 7 bases, with 17 bases between. This clonotype was obtained from a man aged 18 to 29 who received the YFV17D yellow fever vaccine. The input for sequencing was PBMCs, taken 5 days after the yellow fever booster vaccination. J is TRBJ2-1 and V is TRBV12-3 or TRBV12-4, with D perhaps being TRBD1 or TRBD2 (6 bases each). DNA of the CDR3: TGTGCCAGCAGTTGGGACTGGGCAGGGGTTAATGAGCAGTTCTTC. This translates into CASSWDWAGVNEQFF.